The text below deals with one TCR beta chain. What it binds is not known. This sample is part of a study of cytomegalovirus exposure and HLA in healthy donors. V lost 8 bases, J lost 10 bases, and 16 bases lay in between. Germline assignment: CDR1 SNHLY and CDR2 FYNNEI. The CDR3 covers 12 residues. Primers included in the PCR were 60 Vbeta and 13 Jbeta primers. Libraries were prepared by immunoSEQ multiplex PCR; TCRdb keeps only in-frame clonotypes and omits some of them. This sample yields tens of thousands of clones, of which about nine tenths are seen a single time; around a tenth belongs to the top ten. Study-wide results and caveats: Per published accounts, TCR beta sequences correctly predicted the HLA-A and HLA-B alleles of most subjects. Later analysis suggested links between common viral pathogens and several top significant clusters. In an earlier analysis, about 87% or about 30%: the productive usage of most TCR beta V segments.

The clonotype originates from a man aged 25-40 years in good health and CMV-seropositive. The V and J genes are TRBV2 and TRBJ2-3, with a possible D match to TRBD1 (6 bases). The sample comprised PBMCs. CDR3 in amino acids: CASPRGKDAQYF. DNA of the CDR3: TGTGCCAGCCCGAGGGGGAAGGATGCGCAGTATTTT.